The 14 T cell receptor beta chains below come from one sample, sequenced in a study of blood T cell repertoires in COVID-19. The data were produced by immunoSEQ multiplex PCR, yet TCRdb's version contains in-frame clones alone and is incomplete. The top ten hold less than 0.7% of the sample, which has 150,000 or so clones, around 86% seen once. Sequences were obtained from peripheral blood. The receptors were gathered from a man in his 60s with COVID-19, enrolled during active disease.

The CDR3 here is CATSRVGQGYEQYF. CDR3 DNA sequence: TGTGCCACCAGCAGAGTGGGACAAGGGTACGAGCAGTACTTC. This rearrangement joins TRBV15 to TRBJ2-7; D is perhaps TRBD1 (6 bases). The CDR3 runs to 14 residues. V was cut by 1 base and J by 4 bases, with 11 bases left in between. The germline V gene encodes CDR1 LNHNV and CDR2 YYDKDF (reference sequence). The full variable domain, its missing parts supplied by reference TRBV15 and TRBJ2-7, is DAMVIQNPRYQVTQFGKPVTLSCSQTLNHNVMYWYQQKSSQAPKLLFHYYDKDFNNEADTPDNFQSRRPNTSFCFLDIRSPGLGDTAMYLCATSRVGQGYEQYFGPGTRLTVT.

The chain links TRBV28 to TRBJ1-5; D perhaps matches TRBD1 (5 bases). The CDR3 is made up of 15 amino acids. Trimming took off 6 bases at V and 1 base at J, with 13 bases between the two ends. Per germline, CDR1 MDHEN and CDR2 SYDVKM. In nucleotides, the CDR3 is TGTGCCAGCAGCCCGGGGGATCGGAGCAATCAGCCCCAGCATTTT. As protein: CASSPGDRSNQPQHF.

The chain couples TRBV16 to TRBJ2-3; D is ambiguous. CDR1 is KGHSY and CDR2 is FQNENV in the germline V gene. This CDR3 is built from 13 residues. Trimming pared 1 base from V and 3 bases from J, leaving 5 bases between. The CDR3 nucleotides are TGTGCCAGCAGCCAATTTATGACAGATACGCAGTATTTT. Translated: CASSQFMTDTQYF.

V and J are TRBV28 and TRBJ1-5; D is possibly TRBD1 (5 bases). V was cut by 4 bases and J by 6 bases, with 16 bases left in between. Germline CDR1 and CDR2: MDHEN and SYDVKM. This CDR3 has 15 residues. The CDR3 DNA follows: TGTGCCAGCAGTTCATTATCGGGGGGGTTTCAGCCCCAGCATTTT. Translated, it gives CASSSLSGGFQPQHF.

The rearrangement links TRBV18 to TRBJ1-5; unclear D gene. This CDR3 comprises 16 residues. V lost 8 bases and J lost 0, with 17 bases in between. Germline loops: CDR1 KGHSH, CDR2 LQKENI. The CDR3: CASTIERLYSNQPQHF. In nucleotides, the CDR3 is TGTGCCAGCACCATCGAGCGACTTTATAGCAATCAGCCCCAGCATTTT.

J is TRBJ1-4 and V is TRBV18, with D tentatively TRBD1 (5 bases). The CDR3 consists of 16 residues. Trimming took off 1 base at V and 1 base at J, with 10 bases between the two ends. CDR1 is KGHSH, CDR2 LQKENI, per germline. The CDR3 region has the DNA TGTGCCAGCTCACCACAGGAAGGGGTAACTAATGAAAAACTGTTTTTT. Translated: CASSPQEGVTNEKLFF.

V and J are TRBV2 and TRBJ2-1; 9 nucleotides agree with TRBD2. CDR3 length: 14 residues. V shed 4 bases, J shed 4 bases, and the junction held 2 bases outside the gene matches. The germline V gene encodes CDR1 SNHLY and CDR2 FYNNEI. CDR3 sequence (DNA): TGTGCCAGCAGTGGCGGGAGGGAATACAATGAGCAGTTCTTC. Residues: CASSGGREYNEQFF.

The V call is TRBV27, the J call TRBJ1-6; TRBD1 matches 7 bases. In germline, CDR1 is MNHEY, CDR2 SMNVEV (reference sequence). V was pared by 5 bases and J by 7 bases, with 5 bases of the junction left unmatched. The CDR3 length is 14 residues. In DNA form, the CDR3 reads TGTGCCAGCAGTCCCTGGGACAGCAATTCACCCCTCCACTTT. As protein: CASSPWDSNSPLHF.

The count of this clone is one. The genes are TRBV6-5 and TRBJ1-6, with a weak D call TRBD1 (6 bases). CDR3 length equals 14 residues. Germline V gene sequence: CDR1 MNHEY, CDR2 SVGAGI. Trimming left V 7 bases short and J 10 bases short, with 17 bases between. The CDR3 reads CASKAAGVGSPLHF. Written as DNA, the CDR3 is TGTGCCAGCAAGGCGGCAGGGGTGGGGTCACCCCTCCACTTT.

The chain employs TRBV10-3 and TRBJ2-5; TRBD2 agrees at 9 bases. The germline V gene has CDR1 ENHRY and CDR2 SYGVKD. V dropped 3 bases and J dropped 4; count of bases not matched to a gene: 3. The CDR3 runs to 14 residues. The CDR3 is CAISDGTSLETQYF. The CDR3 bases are TGTGCCATCAGTGACGGGACTAGCCTAGAGACCCAGTACTTC.

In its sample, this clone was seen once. CDR3 residues: CASSPGGPRYGYTF. The CDR3 DNA sequence: TGTGCCAGCAGCCCGGGGGGGCCCCGCTATGGCTACACCTTC. V is TRBV6-5 and J is TRBJ1-2; weak D call: TRBD1 (6 bases). The CDR3 consists of 14 residues. Per germline, CDR1 MNHEY and CDR2 SVGAGI. V was shortened by 6 bases and J by 4 bases, with 15 bases between the two germline ends.

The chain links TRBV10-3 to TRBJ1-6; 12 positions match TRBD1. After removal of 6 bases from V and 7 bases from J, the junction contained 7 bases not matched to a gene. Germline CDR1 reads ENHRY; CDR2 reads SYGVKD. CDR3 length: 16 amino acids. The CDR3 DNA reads TGTGCCATCAGGCCGGGACAGGGGGCAAAAAATTCACCCCTCCACTTT. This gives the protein CAIRPGQGAKNSPLHF.

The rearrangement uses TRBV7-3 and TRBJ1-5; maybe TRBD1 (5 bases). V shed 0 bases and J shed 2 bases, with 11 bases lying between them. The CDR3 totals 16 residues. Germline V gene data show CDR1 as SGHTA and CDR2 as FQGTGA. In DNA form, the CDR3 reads TGTGCCAGCAGCTTAACCCCCAGGGCCGGCAATCAGCCCCAGCATTTT. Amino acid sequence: CASSLTPRAGNQPQHF.

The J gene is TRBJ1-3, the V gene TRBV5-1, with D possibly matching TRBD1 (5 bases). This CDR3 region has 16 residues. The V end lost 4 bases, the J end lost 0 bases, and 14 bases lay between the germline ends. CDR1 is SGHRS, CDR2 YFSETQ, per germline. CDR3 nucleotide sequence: TGCGCCAGCAGCGAAGACAGATCGGGCTCTGGAAACACCATATATTTT. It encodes CASSEDRSGSGNTIYF.